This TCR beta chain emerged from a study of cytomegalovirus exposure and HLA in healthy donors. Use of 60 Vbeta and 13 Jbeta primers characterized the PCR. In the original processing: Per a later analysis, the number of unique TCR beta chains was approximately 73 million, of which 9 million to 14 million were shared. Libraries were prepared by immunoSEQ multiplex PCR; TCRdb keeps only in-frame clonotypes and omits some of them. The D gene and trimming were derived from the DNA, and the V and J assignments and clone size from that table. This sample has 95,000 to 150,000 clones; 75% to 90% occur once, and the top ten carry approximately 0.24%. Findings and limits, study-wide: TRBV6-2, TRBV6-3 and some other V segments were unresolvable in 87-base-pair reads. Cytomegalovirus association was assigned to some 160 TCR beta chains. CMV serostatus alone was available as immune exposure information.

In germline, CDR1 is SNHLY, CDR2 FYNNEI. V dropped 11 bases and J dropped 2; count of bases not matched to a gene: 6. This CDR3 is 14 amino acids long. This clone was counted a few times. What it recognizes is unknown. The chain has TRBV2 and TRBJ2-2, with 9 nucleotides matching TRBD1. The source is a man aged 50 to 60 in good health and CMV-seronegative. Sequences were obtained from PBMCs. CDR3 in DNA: TGTGCCGTACGGGACAGGGCAAACACCGGGGAGCTGTTTTTT. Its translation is CAVRDRANTGELFF.